The source of this T cell receptor beta chain is a study of control samples from healthy donors and cancer patients. The data were produced by immunoSEQ multiplex PCR, yet TCRdb's version contains in-frame clones alone and is incomplete. The sample lists approximately 69,000 clones, over 85% occurring once. Germline V gives CDR1 LGHDT, CDR2 YNNKEL (reference sequence). V was clipped by 6 bases and J by 1 base; unmatched bases: 5. The CDR3 spans 14 residues. The receptor's source is a man aged 60 to 69 with colorectal cancer. The rearrangement uses TRBV3-1 (or the pseudogene TRBV3-2) and TRBJ2-7; 8 bases fit TRBD2. The material sequenced was PBMCs. The CDR3 protein is CASRGRGASYEQYF. As DNA, the CDR3 is TGTGCCAGCAGGGGGCGGGGGGCATCCTACGAGCAGTACTTC.